Sequencing of this T cell receptor (beta chain) was carried out in a study of shared clonotypes between healthy human individuals. In the naive CD8 group, cells lacked CD45RO and were positively selected for CCR7, so terminally differentiated effector memory CD45RA+ cells were left out. Study-wide results and limits: Rarefaction demonstrated incomplete sorted-subset sequencing despite large depth. Among non-shared clonotypes, generation probabilities were lower than among those shared by all four donors. The diversity represented, both genetic and in exposure history, was limited by few donors.

CDR1 is SGHTA and CDR2 is FQGNSA in the germline V gene. The CDR3 runs to 15 residues. The V gene lost 3 bases and the J gene lost 4 bases, with 12 bases spanning the gap. A note on this clone: Its antigen remains unknown.

Each PCR replicate from the sorted subsets contained about 200 ng DNA, which is tens of thousands of T cell genomes. Sequenced by immunoSEQ multiplex PCR; TCRdb stores in-frame clones only, minus some. The profile covers just over 2,000,000 clones, with roughly 94% appearing a single time and 1% to 1.3% taken by the ten largest. The sample taken for sequencing was naive CD8+ T cells sorted from blood. The genes are TRBV7-2 and TRBJ2-2; tentatively, D is TRBD2 (6 bases). This receptor was taken from a man aged 18 to 30 in good health. The CDR3 is CASSLVTSPTGELFF. The DNA of the CDR3 is TGTGCCAGCAGCTTGGTGACTAGTCCCACCGGGGAGCTGTTTTTT. Complete variable domain (other parts from reference TRBV7-2 and TRBJ2-2): GAGVSQSPSNKVTEKGKDVELRCDPISGHTALYWYRQSLGQGLEFLIYFQGNSAPDKSGLPSDRFSAERTGGSVSTLTIQRTQQEDSAVYLCASSLVTSPTGELFFGEGSRLTVL.